The 3 T cell receptor beta chains below were found in one sample sequenced in a study of T cells in Graves' hyperthyroidism and ophthalmopathy. The source material, RNA transcripts, was used to amplify TCR beta CDR3 regions. The TCR CDR3 was amplified in a first-round RT-PCR using the HTBI primer set. TCRdb fed the multiplex PCR reads into MiXCR, producing one record per CDR3 protein. The sample holds about 840,000 distinct CDR3 sequences, over 35% seen once. Sequenced: blood. These TCRs come from a man younger than 30 with Graves' hyperthyroidism.

The gene calls are TRBV29-1 and TRBJ2-7, with D possibly TRBD2 on 5 matching bases. The germline CDR1 and CDR2 sequences are SQVTM and ANQGSEA. This CDR3 has 14 amino acids. V lost 6 bases and J 3 bases, leaving 18 bases between the germline ends. The CDR3 DNA is TGCAGCGTGACGGCCGGCGGGCCTAGCTACGAGCAGTACTTC. Protein: CSVTAGGPSYEQYF.

This chain joins TRBV10-3 and TRBJ2-7, with 10 bases that match TRBD1. Germline-derived CDR1 and CDR2 are ENHRY and SYGVKD. V shed 6 bases, J shed 4 bases, and the junction held 6 bases outside the gene matches. There are 14 residues in the CDR3. The chain's CDR3 is CAISPGQGIYEQYF. For the CDR3, the DNA is TGTGCCATCAGCCCGGGACAGGGGATATACGAGCAGTACTTC.

This clonotype has more than one count but fewer than ten. V and J are TRBV19 and TRBJ1-1, with TRBD1 matching 7 bases. With V trimmed by 5 bases and J by 1 base, 4 bases remained unmatched. The CDR3 length is 14 residues. Germline CDR1 LNHDA, CDR2 SQIVND (reference sequence). The CDR3 bases are TGTGCCAGTAGTGCCTACAGGGGGAACACTGAAGCTTTCTTT. Translating it yields CASSAYRGNTEAFF.